The 6 T cell receptor beta chains presented below share a single source sample, sequenced in a study of vaccination effects on CD4 cells after COVID-19. Which antigens these TCRs recognize remains unknown. Prior to sequencing, the ViraFEST assay stimulated PBMC with viral peptide pools, which expanded the antigen-specific CD4+ T cells. After less than 11 days in culture, the CD4+ T cells were isolated. Sometime from March through December 2020, the person acquired a SARS-CoV-2 infection that PCR confirmed. The assay was immunoSEQ multiplex PCR, and TCRdb's table has in-frame clones only and misses some. The data show some 38,000 clones, around 70% seen once. Sequenced material: CD4+ T cells from PBMCs cultured with HCoV-NL63 spike peptides, taken before COVID-19 vaccination. These receptor sequences come from a human donor who had a prior SARS-CoV-2 infection.

This clone was seen more than once but under ten times. The chain carries TRBV4-1 and TRBJ1-6; 9 nucleotides align to TRBD1. CDR1 and CDR2 from the germline V gene are MGHRA and YSYEKL. The CDR3 extends over 14 amino acids. V dropped 4 bases and J dropped 5; count of bases not matched to a gene: 0. CDR3 coding DNA: TGCGCCAGCAGCCGGGACAGGGATAATTCACCCCTCCACTTT. This codes for CASSRDRDNSPLHF.

The table lists this clone with a few counts. The gene calls are TRBV9 and TRBJ1-6; D gene ambiguous. In germline, CDR1 is SGDLS, CDR2 YYNGEE. V dropped 3 bases and J dropped 0 bases, with 16 bases sitting between them. The CDR3 is 18 amino acids. CDR3 DNA: TGTGCCAGCAGCGCCACGGGGTCTCAAAGCTCCTATAATTCACCCCTCCACTTT. Protein sequence: CASSATGSQSSYNSPLHF.

The chain joins TRBV18 to TRBJ2-1; 7 nucleotides agree with TRBD1. The germline V gene has CDR1 KGHSH and CDR2 LQKENI. The trim removed 4 bases at V and 3 bases at J, leaving 9 bases unmatched. The CDR3 is 16 residues long. Here the CDR3 DNA reads TGTGCCAGCTCACGGGAAGGGACAGCCGACTACAATGAGCAGTTCTTC. It yields the protein CASSREGTADYNEQFF. The full variable domain, rest sourced from reference TRBV18 and TRBJ2-1, is NAGVMQNPRHLVRRRGQEARLRCSPMKGHSHVYWYRQLPEEGLKFMVYLQKENIIDESGMPKERFSAEFPKEGPSILRIQQVVRGDSAAYFCASSREGTADYNEQFFGPGTRLTVL.

The chain recombines TRBV27 with TRBJ2-7; a weak D match, TRBD1 (5 bases). The CDR3 runs to 16 residues. CDR1 and CDR2 from the germline V gene are MNHEY and SMNVEV (reference sequence). V dropped 3 bases and J dropped 4 bases, with 19 bases sitting between them. This CDR3 reads CASSLVGRGPPYEQYF. In DNA form, the CDR3 reads TGTGCCAGCAGTTTGGTGGGGCGCGGCCCTCCTTACGAGCAGTACTTC.

The genes are TRBV6-4 and TRBJ2-1; maybe TRBD2 (7 bases). V lost 1 base to trimming and J lost 10 bases, with 26 bases between them. The CDR3 has 18 residues. CDR1 and CDR2 (germline): MRHNA, SNTAGT. This CDR3 is CASSDYITSKGGGGEQFF. The CDR3 DNA reads TGTGCCAGCAGTGACTATATAACAAGCAAAGGAGGGGGAGGGGAGCAGTTCTTC.

V usage is TRBV10-3 and J usage is TRBJ2-7; TRBD1 aligns across 8 bases. V dropped 4 bases and J dropped 0; count of bases not matched to a gene: 8. Germline assignment: CDR1 ENHRY and CDR2 SYGVKD. The CDR3 is 16 residues long. Written as DNA, the CDR3 is TGTGCCATCAGTGGCACTGACAGGGGAGCCTCCTACGAGCAGTACTTC. Translated: CAISGTDRGASYEQYF.